This T cell receptor beta chain was obtained from a study of metastatic and nonmetastatic thyroid tumors. Study summary: Repertoire data that came from the blood and tumor or nodule tissue of malignant and benign thyroid patients were compared. Study conclusions and caveats: Reported TCR beta diversity, measured in blood and tumor, was significantly higher for malignant thyroid tumors than for benign nodules.

Notes on this clone: The antigen remains undetermined.

Germline trimming cut 3 bases from V and 3 bases from J; bases unmatched to any gene: 7. This CDR3 region has 15 residues. Looked up from germline, CDR1 is LGHDT and CDR2 is YNNKEL (reference sequence). No treatment had been given to any patient before thyroid surgery. How the authors handled the data: To classify distant metastasis in papillary thyroid cancer, a model was built from CDR3 differences across clinicopathological groups. TCRdb re-called clones from the PCR reads using MiXCR. The V and J calls come from TCRdb's annotation, not from the publication. The data contain tens of thousands of clones, roughly 15% of them singletons.

Sample: blood. The J gene is TRBJ1-2, the V gene TRBV3-1; 7 bases match TRBD1. The receptor comes from a female donor with papillary thyroid cancer or a benign thyroid nodule (not recorded which). Some clones in this sample may be carry-over from other donors' samples. Here the CDR3 DNA reads TGTGCCAGCAGCCAGGAGGGCGGACAGGACTATGGCTACACCTTC. Translated: CASSQEGGQDYGYTF.